Shown below are 25 T cell receptor beta chains from a single sample sequenced in a study of blood T cells in healthy people across ages. Through a sample-barcoded 5' primer and a J-beta primer mix, a second PCR was run for roughly 6 to 12 cycles. TCRdb reprocessed the 5' RACE reads via MiXCR and lists one record per CDR3 protein. The sample carries 1.5 million to 2 million distinct CDR3 sequences, approximately 30% recorded once. The sequenced material came from blood. The receptor source for this set is a woman aged 25 to 45 in good health.

This rearrangement joins TRBV12-5 to TRBJ2-2; D is undetermined. V lost 0 bases and J lost 4, with 12 bases in between. CDR1 is LGHNT, CDR2 FRNRAP, per germline. CDR3 size: 16 residues. The CDR3 region has the DNA TGTGCTAGTGGTTTGGTACTTCGGAAGGGCACCGGGGAGCTGTTTTTT. Its translation is CASGLVLRKGTGELFF.

This clonotype showed up many times. The chain combines TRBV9 with TRBJ2-7; perhaps TRBD2 as D (5 bases). This CDR3 has 13 residues. Germline lookup yields CDR1 SGDLS and CDR2 YYNGEE. V shed 4 bases and J shed 6 bases, with 14 bases lying between them. The CDR3 sequence is CASSLGDGLEQYF. The CDR3 region has the DNA TGTGCCAGCAGCCTCGGGGATGGTCTCGAGCAGTACTTC. Looking up the rest from reference TRBV9 and TRBJ2-7 gives the full variable domain: DSGVTQTPKHLITATGQRVTLRCSPRSGDLSVYWYQQSLDQGLQFLIQYYNGEERAKGNILERFSAQQFPDLHSELNLSSLELGDSALYFCASSLGDGLEQYFGPGTRLTVT.

The chain has TRBV5-6 and TRBJ1-6, with D possibly matching TRBD1 (6 bases). V lost 4 bases to trimming and J lost 10 bases, with 18 bases between them. From germline, CDR1 is SGHDT and CDR2 YYEEEE. The CDR3 sequence is 15 residues long. The DNA of the CDR3 is TGTGCCAGCAGCCCTTGGACAGCGGAAGGATCACCCCTCCACTTT. The encoded protein is CASSPWTAEGSPLHF.

In its sample, this clonotype was seen many times. V gene TRBV9 combines with J gene TRBJ1-2; possibly TRBD1 for D (5 bases). Germline V gene sequence: CDR1 SGDLS, CDR2 YYNGEE. V lost 3 bases and J lost 2, with 8 bases in between. The CDR3 length is 13 residues. The CDR3, as DNA: TGTGCCAGCAGCGCCCAGGGAAACTATGGCTACACCTTC. Its translation: CASSAQGNYGYTF.

V is TRBV12-3 or TRBV12-4 and J is TRBJ2-5, with 8 bases identical to TRBD1. The J call may be mistaken, given a closer DNA end match to TRBJ2-7. The CDR3 spans 14 residues. For the CDR3, the DNA is TGTGCCAGCAGGGGACAGGATGGACCATACGAGCAGTACTTC. It is translated as CASRGQDGPYEQYF.

The chain has TRBV28 and TRBJ1-1, with a possible D match to TRBD1 (5 bases). Germline V gene sequence: CDR1 MDHEN, CDR2 SYDVKM. The CDR3 covers 15 residues. Trimming removed 5 bases at V and 7 bases at J, with 20 bases between. CDR3 residues: CASSRPTFRAFEAFF. DNA of the CDR3: TGTGCCAGCAGTCGACCCACGTTCAGGGCCTTTGAAGCTTTCTTT.

This clonotype has a handful of counts. The chain has TRBV20-1 and TRBJ2-7; the D is unclear. Trimming took 6 bases from V and 6 from J, leaving 18 bases between them. The CDR3 is made up of 13 amino acids. Germline V gene lookup returns CDR1 DFQATT and CDR2 SNEGSKA (reference sequence). CDR3 protein: CSASLGYQSEQYF. Here the CDR3 DNA reads TGCAGTGCCTCCTTGGGGTACCAGAGCGAGCAGTACTTC.

As concerns this clonotype: The germline gene is not matched at one end of the junction; a read error may be the cause. The chain uses TRBV7-3 and TRBJ2-3; a possible D gene is TRBD2 (5 bases). This CDR3 is 16 amino acids long. Germline values: CDR1 SGHTA, CDR2 FQGTGA. CDR3 residues: CTSSPKVPGGRDTQYF. DNA of the CDR3: TGTACCAGCAGCCCCAAGGTCCCAGGAGGTCGAGATACGCAGTATTTT.

This clonotype was counted between two and nine times. The chain recombines TRBV7-2 with TRBJ2-6; D call uncertain. Germline V gives CDR1 SGHTA, CDR2 FQGNSA. CDR3 size: 16 residues. V lost 2 bases and J 0 bases, leaving 8 bases between the germline ends. In DNA form, the CDR3 reads TGTGCCAGCAGCTTATTTGTATCCTCTGGGGCCAACGTCCTGACTTTC. It is translated as CASSLFVSSGANVLTF.

This clonotype has ten or more counts. The V and J genes are TRBV20-1 and TRBJ2-1, with 9 nucleotides matching TRBD2. CDR3 length: 15 amino acids. Germline CDR1 reads DFQATT; CDR2 reads SNEGSKA (reference sequence). Trimming removed 3 bases from V and 8 bases from J; junction bases left unmatched: 11. DNA of the CDR3: TGCAGTGCTAGGCGACCGGGACTAGCAGGTTATGAGCAGTTCTTC. Translating it yields CSARRPGLAGYEQFF.

In regard to this clonotype: A read error may explain this, as a much larger clone is one base away. V is TRBV3-1 and J is TRBJ2-5, with D possibly TRBD1 on 6 matching bases. Germline V CDR1 and CDR2: LGHDT, YNNKEL (reference sequence). The length of the CDR3 is 12 residues. V was clipped by 2 bases and J by 11 bases, with 12 bases between them. The CDR3 here is CASSQRDNEQYF. In nucleotides, the CDR3 is TGTGCCAGCAGCCAACGGGACAATGAGCAGTACTTC.

The V and J genes are TRBV5-1 and TRBJ2-7; no firm D call. This CDR3 has 12 residues. V lost 3 bases and J 5 bases, leaving 9 bases between the germline ends. Germline CDR1 reads SGHRS; CDR2 reads YFSETQ. CDR3 in amino acids: CASSSDPDEQYF. The CDR3 bases are TGCGCCAGCAGCTCCGACCCGGACGAGCAGTACTTC.

The rearrangement joins TRBV7-2 to TRBJ2-5; perhaps TRBD2 as D (5 bases). Germline CDR1 is SGHTA and CDR2 is FQGNSA. The CDR3 covers 16 residues. Trimming cost V 8 bases and J 7 bases, with 26 bases left between them. The CDR3 DNA follows: TGTGCCAGCCGGCACCACCGGGATAAACCCAAGGGGACCCAGTACTTC. It is translated as CASRHHRDKPKGTQYF.

This clonotype turned up a few times. This chain links TRBV29-1 with TRBJ1-1, with a tentative D call TRBD1 (5 bases). Germline CDR1 and CDR2: SQVTM and ANQGSEA. V was pared by 6 bases and J by 2 bases, with 16 bases between. The CDR3 is made up of 14 amino acids. The CDR3, as DNA: TGCAGCGTCTCGCAGCTCGGGGGTAACACTGAAGCTTTCTTT. Protein sequence: CSVSQLGGNTEAFF. Full variable domain (rest looked up from reference TRBV29-1 and TRBJ1-1): SAVISQKPSRDICQRGTSLTIQCQVDSQVTMMFWYRQQPGQSLTLIATANQGSEATYESGFVIDKFPISRPNLTFSTLTVSNMSPEDSSIYLCSVSQLGGNTEAFFGQGTRLTVV.

The chain couples TRBV19 to TRBJ1-4; perhaps TRBD1 as D (5 bases). This CDR3 is built from 15 residues. The V and J ends lost 5 bases and 3 bases respectively, with 13 bases between them. Germline CDR1 is LNHDA and CDR2 is SQIVND (reference sequence). In nucleotides, the CDR3 is TGTGCCAGTAGTGACAGACAGACAGCTAATGAAAAACTGTTTTTT. It codes for CASSDRQTANEKLFF.

This clonotype was counted many times. This chain uses TRBV7-2 with TRBJ2-1, with 14 bases identical to TRBD2. The junction had 7 bases not matched to a gene; V was cut back by 10 bases and J by 8 bases. Germline CDR1 SGHTA, CDR2 FQGNSA. The CDR3 has 14 residues. The CDR3 here is CATGLAGGVYEQFF. The CDR3 DNA is TGTGCCACCGGACTAGCGGGGGGTGTCTATGAGCAGTTCTTC.

This clonotype was observed a few times. This chain connects TRBV7-2 to TRBJ2-3, with 7 bases aligning to TRBD2. Germline CDR1 reads SGHTA; CDR2 reads FQGNSA. The length of the CDR3 is 17 residues. With V trimmed by 2 bases and J by 3 bases, 11 bases remained unmatched. This CDR3 is CASSLRLGLAVTDTQYF. CDR3 bases: TGTGCCAGCAGCTTAAGGCTGGGGCTAGCGGTTACAGATACGCAGTATTTT.

This chain connects TRBV30 to TRBJ1-1, with unresolved D. Germline lookup yields CDR1 GTSNPN and CDR2 SVGIG (reference sequence). CDR3 length equals 14 residues. V was cut by 0 bases and J by 4 bases, with 12 bases left in between. CDR3 loop: CAWSVGHWSTEAFF. The CDR3 region has the DNA TGTGCCTGGAGTGTAGGGCACTGGAGCACTGAAGCTTTCTTT.

This clonotype was found a few times. The chain couples TRBV25-1 to TRBJ1-1; perhaps TRBD1 as D (5 bases). This CDR3 has 11 amino acids. V lost 4 bases, J lost 7 bases, and 7 bases lay in between. Germline values: CDR1 MGHDK, CDR2 SYGVNS. The CDR3 DNA is TGTGCCAGCAGTGGACAGTTTGAAGCTTTCTTT. It specifies CASSGQFEAFF.

As for this clonotype: Being one base from a much bigger clone, this may be a read error. The chain has TRBV12-3 or TRBV12-4 and TRBJ2-1, with a possible D match to TRBD2 (6 bases). The V end was cut by 10 bases, the J end by 12 bases, with 16 bases between. The CDR3 has 11 residues. CDR3 loop: CAIAIGGGQFF. CDR3 DNA: TGTGCCATCGCAATCGGGGGAGGGCAGTTCTTC.

This chain links TRBV6-5 with TRBJ2-5, with 11 positions matching TRBD2. With 2 bases clipped from V and 4 bases from J, the junction kept 15 bases outside the gene matches. CDR1 is MNHEY and CDR2 is SVGAGI in the germline V gene. The CDR3 consists of 19 residues. CDR3 nucleotides: TGTGCCAGCAGTTACGCTGCGCCGGGACTAGCGGCTGGGGGAGAGACCCAGTACTTC. Translated: CASSYAAPGLAAGGETQYF.

This clonotype was seen ten or more times. V usage is TRBV20-1 and J usage is TRBJ2-4; perhaps D is TRBD1 or TRBD2 (5 bases each). Germline CDR1 and CDR2: DFQATT and SNEGSKA (reference sequence). The V and J ends lost 2 bases and 5 bases respectively, with 7 bases between them. The CDR3 is 12 amino acids. This CDR3 is CSARKGQNIQYF. CDR3 DNA: TGCAGTGCTAGAAAGGGACAAAACATTCAGTACTTC.

V usage is TRBV5-1 and J usage is TRBJ2-3; weak D call: TRBD2 (6 bases). The CDR3 runs 15 residues. CDR1 and CDR2 (germline): SGHRS, YFSETQ. V lost 7 bases, J lost 0 bases, and 15 bases lay in between. CDR3 region: CASGTTGTSTDTQYF. The DNA for the CDR3 is TGCGCCAGCGGAACAACCGGGACTAGCACAGATACGCAGTATTTT.

This clonotype has a single count. The rearrangement uses TRBV20-1 and TRBJ1-2; the D gene is possibly TRBD1 (6 bases). The CDR3 is 16 residues long. Trimming stripped 4 bases from V and 6 bases from J, with 24 bases between. CDR1 DFQATT and CDR2 SNEGSKA come from the germline V gene (reference sequence). The CDR3 DNA reads TGCAGTGCTATTTCCCTCGGGGCAGGGGCCTTCAATGGCTACACCTTC. It translates to CSAISLGAGAFNGYTF.

The V and J genes are TRBV20-1 and TRBJ2-5; TRBD2 aligns across 9 bases. The J segment lost 7 bases and the V segment lost 0 bases, leaving 3 bases of the junction unmatched. This CDR3 contains 13 residues. From germline, CDR1 is DFQATT and CDR2 SNEGSKA (reference sequence). The DNA for the CDR3 is TGCAGTGCTAGAGAGGTAGCGGGGGTGACCCAGTACTTC. This translates into CSAREVAGVTQYF.